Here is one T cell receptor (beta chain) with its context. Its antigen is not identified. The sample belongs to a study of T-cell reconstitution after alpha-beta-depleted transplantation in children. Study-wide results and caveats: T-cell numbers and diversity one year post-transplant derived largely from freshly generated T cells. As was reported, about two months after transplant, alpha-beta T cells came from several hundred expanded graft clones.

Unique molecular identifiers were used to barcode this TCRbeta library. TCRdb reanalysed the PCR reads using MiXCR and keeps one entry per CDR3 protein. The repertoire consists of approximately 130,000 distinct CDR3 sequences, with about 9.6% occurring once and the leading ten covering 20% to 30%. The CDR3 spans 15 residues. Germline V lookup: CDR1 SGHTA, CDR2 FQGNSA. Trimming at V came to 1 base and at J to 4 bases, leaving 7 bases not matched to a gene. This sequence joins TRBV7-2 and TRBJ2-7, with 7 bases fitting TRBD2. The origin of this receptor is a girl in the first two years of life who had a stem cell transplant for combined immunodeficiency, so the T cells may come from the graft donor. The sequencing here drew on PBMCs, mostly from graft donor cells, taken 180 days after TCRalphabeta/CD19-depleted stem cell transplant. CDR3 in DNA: TGTGCCAGCAGCTTAGAGGCGGGAGCGAGGTACGAGCAGTACTTC. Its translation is CASSLEAGARYEQYF.